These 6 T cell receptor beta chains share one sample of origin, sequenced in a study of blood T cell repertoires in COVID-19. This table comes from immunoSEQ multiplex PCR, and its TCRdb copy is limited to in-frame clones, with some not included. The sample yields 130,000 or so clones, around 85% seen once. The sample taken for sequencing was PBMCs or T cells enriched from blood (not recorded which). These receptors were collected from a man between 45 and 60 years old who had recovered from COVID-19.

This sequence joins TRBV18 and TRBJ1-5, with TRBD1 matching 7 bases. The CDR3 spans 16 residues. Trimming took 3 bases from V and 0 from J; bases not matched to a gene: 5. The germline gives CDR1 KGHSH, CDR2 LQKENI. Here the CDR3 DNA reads TGTGCCAGCTCACCGGCGACAGGGTATAGCAATCAGCCCCAGCATTTT. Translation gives CASSPATGYSNQPQHF.

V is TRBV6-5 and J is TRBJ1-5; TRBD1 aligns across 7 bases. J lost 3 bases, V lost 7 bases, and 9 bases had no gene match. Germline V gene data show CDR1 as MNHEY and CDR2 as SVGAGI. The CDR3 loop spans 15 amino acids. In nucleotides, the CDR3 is TGTGCCAGCAAGAGACAGGGTGAGAACAATCAGCCCCAGCATTTT. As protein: CASKRQGENNQPQHF.

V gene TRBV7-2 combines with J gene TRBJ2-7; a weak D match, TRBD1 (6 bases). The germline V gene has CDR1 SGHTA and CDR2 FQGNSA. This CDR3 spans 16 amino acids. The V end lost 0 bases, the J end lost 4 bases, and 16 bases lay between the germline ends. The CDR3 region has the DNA TGTGCCAGCAGCTTAGCTCGTGGGGGCGCCTTGTACGAGCAGTACTTC. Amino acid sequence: CASSLARGGALYEQYF.

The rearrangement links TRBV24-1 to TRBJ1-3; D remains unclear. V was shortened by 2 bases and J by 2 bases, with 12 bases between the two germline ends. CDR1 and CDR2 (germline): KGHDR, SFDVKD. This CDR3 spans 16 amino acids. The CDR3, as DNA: TGTGCCACCAGTGATTCGGCAGGAACAACTGGAAACACCATATATTTT. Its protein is CATSDSAGTTGNTIYF.

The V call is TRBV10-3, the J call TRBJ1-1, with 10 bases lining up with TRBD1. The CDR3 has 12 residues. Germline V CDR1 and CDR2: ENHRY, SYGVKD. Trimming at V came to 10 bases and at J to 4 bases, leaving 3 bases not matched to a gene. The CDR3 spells CATGQGGTEAFF. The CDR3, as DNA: TGTGCCACCGGACAGGGGGGCACTGAAGCTTTCTTT.

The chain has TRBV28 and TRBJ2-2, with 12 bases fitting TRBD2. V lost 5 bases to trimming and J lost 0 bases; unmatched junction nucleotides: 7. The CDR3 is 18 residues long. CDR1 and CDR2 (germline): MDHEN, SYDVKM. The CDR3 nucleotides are TGTGCCAGCAGTCTAGCGGGGGGGCTCTCTCCGAACACCGGGGAGCTGTTTTTT. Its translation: CASSLAGGLSPNTGELFF.